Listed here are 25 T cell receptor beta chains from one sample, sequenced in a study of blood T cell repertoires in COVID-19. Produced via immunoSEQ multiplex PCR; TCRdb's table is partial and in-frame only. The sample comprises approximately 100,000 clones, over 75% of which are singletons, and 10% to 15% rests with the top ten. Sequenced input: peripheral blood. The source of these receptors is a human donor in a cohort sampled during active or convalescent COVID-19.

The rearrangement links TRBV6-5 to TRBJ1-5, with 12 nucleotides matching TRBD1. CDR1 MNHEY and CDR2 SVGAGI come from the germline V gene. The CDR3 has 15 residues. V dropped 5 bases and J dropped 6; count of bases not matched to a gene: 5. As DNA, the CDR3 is TGTGCCAGCAGTACCCGGGACAGGGGGCGTCAGCCCCAGCATTTT. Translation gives CASSTRDRGRQPQHF.

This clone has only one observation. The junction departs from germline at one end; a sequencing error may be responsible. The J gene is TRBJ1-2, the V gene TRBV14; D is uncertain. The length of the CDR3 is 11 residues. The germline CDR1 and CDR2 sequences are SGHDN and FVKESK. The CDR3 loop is CASSQDLQAVF. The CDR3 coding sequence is TGTGCCAGCAGCCAAGATCTTCAAGCGGTCTTC.

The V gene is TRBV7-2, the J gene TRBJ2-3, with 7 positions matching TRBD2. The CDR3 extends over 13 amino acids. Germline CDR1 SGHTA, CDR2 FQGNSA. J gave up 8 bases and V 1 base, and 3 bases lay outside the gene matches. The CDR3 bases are TGTGCCAGCAGCTTAGGTGGGGGGGGTACGCAGTATTTT. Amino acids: CASSLGGGGTQYF.

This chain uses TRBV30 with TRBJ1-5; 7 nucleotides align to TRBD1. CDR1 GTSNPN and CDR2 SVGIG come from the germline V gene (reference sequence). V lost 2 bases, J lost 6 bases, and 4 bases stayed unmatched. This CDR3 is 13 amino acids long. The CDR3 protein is CAWSNRGLQPQHF. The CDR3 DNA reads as TGTGCCTGGAGTAACAGGGGTCTTCAGCCCCAGCATTTT.

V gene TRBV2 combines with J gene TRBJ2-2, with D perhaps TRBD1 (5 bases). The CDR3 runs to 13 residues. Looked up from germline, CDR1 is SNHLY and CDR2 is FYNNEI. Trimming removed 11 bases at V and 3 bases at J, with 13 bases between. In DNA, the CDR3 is TGTGCCGGGGCCAGGACCCACACCGGGGAGCTGTTTTTT. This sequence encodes CAGARTHTGELFF.

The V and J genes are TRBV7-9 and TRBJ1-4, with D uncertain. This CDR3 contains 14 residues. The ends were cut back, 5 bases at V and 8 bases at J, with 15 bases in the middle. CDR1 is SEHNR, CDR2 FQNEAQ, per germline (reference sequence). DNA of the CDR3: TGTGCCAGCAGCAAACCAAACCTGGGCGAAAAACTGTTTTTT. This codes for CASSKPNLGEKLFF.

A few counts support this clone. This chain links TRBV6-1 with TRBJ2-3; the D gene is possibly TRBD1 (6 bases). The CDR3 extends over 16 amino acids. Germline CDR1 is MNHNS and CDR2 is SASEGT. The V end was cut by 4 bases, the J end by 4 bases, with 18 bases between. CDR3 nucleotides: TGTGCCAGCAGTGCTAGCCAACAGGGAGCCGCAGATACGCAGTATTTT. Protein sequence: CASSASQQGAADTQYF.

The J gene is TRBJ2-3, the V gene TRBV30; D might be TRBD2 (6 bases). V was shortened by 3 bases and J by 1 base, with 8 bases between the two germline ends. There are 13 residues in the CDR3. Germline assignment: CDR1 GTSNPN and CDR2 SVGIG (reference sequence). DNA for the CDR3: TGTGCCTGGAGCCGGAGGGGCACAGATACGCAGTATTTT. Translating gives CAWSRRGTDTQYF. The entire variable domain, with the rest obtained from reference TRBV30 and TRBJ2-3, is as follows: SQTIHQWPATLVQPVGSPLSLECTVEGTSNPNLYWYRQAAGRGLQLLFYSVGIGQISSEVPQNLSASRPQDRQFILSSKKLLLSDSGFYLCAWSRRGTDTQYFGPGTRLTVL.

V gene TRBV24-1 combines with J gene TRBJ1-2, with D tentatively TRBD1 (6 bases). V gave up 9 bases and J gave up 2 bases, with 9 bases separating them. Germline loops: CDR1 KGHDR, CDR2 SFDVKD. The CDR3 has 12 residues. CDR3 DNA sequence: TGTGCCACCCGGGACACCAACTATGGCTACACCTTC. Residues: CATRDTNYGYTF.

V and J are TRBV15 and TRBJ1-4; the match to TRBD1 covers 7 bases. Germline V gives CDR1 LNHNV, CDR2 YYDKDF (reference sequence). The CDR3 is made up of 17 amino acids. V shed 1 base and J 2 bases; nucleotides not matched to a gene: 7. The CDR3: CATSRGQGFITNEKLFF. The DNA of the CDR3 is TGTGCCACCAGCAGAGGACAGGGCTTTATCACTAATGAAAAACTGTTTTTT. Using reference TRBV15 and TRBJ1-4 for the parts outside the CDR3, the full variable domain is DAMVIQNPRYQVTQFGKPVTLSCSQTLNHNVMYWYQQKSSQAPKLLFHYYDKDFNNEADTPDNFQSRRPNTSFCFLDIRSPGLGDTAMYLCATSRGQGFITNEKLFFGSGTQLSVL.

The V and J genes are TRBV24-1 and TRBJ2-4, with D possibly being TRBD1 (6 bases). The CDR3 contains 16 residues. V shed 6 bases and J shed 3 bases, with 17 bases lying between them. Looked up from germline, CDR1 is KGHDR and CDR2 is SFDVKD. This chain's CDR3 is CATSRQPQGSKNIQYF. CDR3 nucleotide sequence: TGTGCCACCAGTCGTCAGCCGCAGGGGAGCAAAAACATTCAGTACTTC.

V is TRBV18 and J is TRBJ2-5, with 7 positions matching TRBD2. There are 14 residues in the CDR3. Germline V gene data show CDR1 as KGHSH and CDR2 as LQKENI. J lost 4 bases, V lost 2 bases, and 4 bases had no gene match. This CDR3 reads CASSPSGERETQYF. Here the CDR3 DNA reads TGTGCCAGCTCACCAAGCGGGGAGAGAGAGACCCAGTACTTC. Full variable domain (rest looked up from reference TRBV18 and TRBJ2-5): NAGVMQNPRHLVRRRGQEARLRCSPMKGHSHVYWYRQLPEEGLKFMVYLQKENIIDESGMPKERFSAEFPKEGPSILRIQQVVRGDSAAYFCASSPSGERETQYFGPGTRLLVL.

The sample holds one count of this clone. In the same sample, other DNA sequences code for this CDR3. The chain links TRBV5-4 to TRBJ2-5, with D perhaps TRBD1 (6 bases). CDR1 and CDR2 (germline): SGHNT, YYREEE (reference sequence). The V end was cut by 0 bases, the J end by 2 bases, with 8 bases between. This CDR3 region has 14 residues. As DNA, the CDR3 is TGTGCCAGCAGCTTGGCCGGGACACAAGAGACCCAGTACTTC. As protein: CASSLAGTQETQYF.

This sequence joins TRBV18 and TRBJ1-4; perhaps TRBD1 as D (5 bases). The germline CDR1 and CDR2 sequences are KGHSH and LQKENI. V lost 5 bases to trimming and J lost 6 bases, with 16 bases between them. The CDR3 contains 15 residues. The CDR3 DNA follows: TGTGCCAGCTCAAGTCAGAAAGCGACAGATGAAAAACTGTTTTTT. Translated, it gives CASSSQKATDEKLFF.

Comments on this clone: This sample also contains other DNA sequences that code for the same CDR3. The DNA for the CDR3 is TGTGCCAGCAGCTCAGGACAGGGCGCGGTAGAGACCCAGTACTTC. The encoded protein is CASSSGQGAVETQYF. V gene TRBV11-2 combines with J gene TRBJ2-5; 8 bases match TRBD1. V dropped 4 bases and J dropped 4; count of bases not matched to a gene: 8. CDR3 length: 15 amino acids. Looked up from germline, CDR1 is SGHAT and CDR2 is FQNNGV.

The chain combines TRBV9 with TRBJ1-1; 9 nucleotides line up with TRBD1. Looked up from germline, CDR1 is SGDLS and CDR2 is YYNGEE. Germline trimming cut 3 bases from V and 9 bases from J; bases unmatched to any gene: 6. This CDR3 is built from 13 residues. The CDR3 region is CASSGGQGRKAFF. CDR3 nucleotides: TGTGCCAGCAGCGGCGGACAGGGGCGGAAAGCTTTCTTT. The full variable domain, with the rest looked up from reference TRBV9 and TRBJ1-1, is DSGVTQTPKHLITATGQRVTLRCSPRSGDLSVYWYQQSLDQGLQFLIQYYNGEERAKGNILERFSAQQFPDLHSELNLSSLELGDSALYFCASSGGQGRKAFFGQGTRLTVV.

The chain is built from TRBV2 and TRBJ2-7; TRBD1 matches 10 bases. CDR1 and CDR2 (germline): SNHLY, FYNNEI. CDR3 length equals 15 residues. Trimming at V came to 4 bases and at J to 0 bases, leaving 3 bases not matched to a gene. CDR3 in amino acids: CASSVRTGGSYEQYF. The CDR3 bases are TGTGCCAGCAGTGTAAGGACAGGGGGCTCCTACGAGCAGTACTTC.

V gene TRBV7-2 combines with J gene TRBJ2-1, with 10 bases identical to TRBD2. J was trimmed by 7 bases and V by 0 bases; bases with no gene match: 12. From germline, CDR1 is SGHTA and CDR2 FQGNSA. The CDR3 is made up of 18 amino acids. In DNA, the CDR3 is TGTGCCAGCAGCTTAGCGGAAAAGCGGGGGGGCCTTAGGAATGAGCAGTTCTTC. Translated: CASSLAEKRGGLRNEQFF. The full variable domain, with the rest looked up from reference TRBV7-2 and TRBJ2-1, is GAGVSQSPSNKVTEKGKDVELRCDPISGHTALYWYRQSLGQGLEFLIYFQGNSAPDKSGLPSDRFSAERTGGSVSTLTIQRTQQEDSAVYLCASSLAEKRGGLRNEQFFGPGTRLTVL.

As DNA, the CDR3 is TGTGCCAGCAGCGCGGGGGACAGGAATTATGAAAAACTGTTTTTT. This translates into CASSAGDRNYEKLFF. The V call is TRBV9, the J call TRBJ1-4, with 8 bases matching TRBD1. The V and J ends lost 3 bases and 6 bases, in that order; junction bases with no gene match: 7. Germline V gene sequence: CDR1 SGDLS, CDR2 YYNGEE. The CDR3 consists of 15 residues.

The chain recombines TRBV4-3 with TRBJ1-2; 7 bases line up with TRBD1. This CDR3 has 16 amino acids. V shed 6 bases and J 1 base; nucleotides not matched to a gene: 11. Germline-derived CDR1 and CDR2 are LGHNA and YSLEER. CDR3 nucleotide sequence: TGCGCCAGCAGTAATCGGGGACAGACGATTAACTATGGCTACACCTTC. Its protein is CASSNRGQTINYGYTF.

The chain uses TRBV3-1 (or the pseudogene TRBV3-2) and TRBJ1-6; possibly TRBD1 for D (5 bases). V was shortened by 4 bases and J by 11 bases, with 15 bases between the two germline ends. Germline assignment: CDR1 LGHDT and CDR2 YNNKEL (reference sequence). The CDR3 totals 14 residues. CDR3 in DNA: TGTGCCAGCAGCCTTCAGGGTTCTGGTCCACCCCTCCACTTT. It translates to CASSLQGSGPPLHF.

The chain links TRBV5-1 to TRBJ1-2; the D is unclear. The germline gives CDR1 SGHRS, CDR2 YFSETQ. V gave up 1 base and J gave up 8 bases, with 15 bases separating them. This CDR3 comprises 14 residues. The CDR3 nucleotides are TGCGCCAGCAGCTTGAGCGGCGGCCACGGGGGCTACACCTTC. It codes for CASSLSGGHGGYTF.

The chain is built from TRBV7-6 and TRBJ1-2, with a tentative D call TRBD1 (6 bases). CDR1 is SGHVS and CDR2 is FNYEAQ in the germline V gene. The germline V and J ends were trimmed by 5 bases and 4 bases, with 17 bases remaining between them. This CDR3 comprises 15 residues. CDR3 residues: CASSPAAGASYGYTF. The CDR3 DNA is TGTGCCAGCAGCCCCGCCGCAGGGGCGTCCTATGGCTACACCTTC.

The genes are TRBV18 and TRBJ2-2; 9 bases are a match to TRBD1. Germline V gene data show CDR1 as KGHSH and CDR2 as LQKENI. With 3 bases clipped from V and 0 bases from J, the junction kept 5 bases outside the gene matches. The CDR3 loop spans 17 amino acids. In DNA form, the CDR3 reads TGTGCCAGCTCACCTGGTACAGGGGGCTCGAACACCGGGGAGCTGTTTTTT. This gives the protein CASSPGTGGSNTGELFF.

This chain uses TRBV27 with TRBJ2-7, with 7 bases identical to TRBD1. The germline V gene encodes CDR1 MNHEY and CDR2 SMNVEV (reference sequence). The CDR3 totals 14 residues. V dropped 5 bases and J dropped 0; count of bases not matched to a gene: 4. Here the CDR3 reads CASSVDRVSYEQYF. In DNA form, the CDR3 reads TGTGCCAGCAGTGTAGACAGGGTCTCCTACGAGCAGTACTTC.